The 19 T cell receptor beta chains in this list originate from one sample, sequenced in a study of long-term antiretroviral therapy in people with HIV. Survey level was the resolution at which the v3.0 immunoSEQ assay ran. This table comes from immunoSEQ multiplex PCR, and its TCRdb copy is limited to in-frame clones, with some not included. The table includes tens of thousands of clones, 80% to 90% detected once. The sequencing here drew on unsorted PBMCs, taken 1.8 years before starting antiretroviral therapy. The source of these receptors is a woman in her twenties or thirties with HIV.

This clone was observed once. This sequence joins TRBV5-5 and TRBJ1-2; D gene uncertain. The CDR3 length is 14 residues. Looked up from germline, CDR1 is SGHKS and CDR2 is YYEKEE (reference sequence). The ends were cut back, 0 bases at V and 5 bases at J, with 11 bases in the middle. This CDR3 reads CASSLEWRNYGYTF. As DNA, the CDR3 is TGTGCCAGCAGCTTGGAATGGAGGAATTATGGCTACACCTTC.

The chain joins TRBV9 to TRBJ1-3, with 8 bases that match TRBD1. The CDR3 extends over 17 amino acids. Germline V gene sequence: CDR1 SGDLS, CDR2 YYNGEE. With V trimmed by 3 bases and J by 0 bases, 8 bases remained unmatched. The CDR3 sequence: CASSAATQGVSGNTIYF. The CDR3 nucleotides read TGTGCCAGCAGCGCAGCCACACAGGGGGTCTCTGGAAACACCATATATTTT.

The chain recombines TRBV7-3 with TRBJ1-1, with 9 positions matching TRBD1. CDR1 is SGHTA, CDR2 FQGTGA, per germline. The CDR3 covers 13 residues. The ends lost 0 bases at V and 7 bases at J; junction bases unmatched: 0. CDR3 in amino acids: CASSLTGQGEAFF. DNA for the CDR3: TGTGCCAGCAGCTTAACGGGACAGGGTGAAGCTTTCTTT.

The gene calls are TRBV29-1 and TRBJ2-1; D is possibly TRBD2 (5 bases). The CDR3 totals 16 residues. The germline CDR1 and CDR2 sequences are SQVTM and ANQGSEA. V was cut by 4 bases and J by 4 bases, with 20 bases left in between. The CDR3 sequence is CSVVRARTTNYNEQFF. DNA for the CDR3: TGCAGCGTTGTGCGGGCCCGGACCACTAATTACAATGAGCAGTTCTTC.

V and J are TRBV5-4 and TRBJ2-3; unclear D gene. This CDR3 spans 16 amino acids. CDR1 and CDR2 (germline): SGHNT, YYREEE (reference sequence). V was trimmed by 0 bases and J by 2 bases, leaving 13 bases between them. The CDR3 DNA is TGTGCCAGCAGCTTGGAATTGACGGCCAACACAGATACGCAGTATTTT. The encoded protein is CASSLELTANTDTQYF.

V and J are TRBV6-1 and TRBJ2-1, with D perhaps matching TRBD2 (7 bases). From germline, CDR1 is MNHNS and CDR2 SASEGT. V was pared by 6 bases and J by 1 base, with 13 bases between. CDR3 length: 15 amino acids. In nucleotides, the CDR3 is TGTGCCAGCAGGCGAGGGGGGGTATCCTACAATGAGCAGTTCTTC. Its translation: CASRRGGVSYNEQFF.

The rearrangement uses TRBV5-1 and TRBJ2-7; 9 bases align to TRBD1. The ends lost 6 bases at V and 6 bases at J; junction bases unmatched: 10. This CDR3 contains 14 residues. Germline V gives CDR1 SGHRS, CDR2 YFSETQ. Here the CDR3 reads CASTETGGSVEQYF. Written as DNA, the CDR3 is TGCGCCAGCACCGAGACAGGGGGTAGCGTCGAGCAGTACTTC. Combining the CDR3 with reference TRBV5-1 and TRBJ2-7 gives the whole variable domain KAGVTQTPRYLIKTRGQQVTLSCSPISGHRSVSWYQQTPGQGLQFLFEYFSETQRNKGNFPGRFSGRQFSNSRSEMNVSTLELGDSALYLCASTETGGSVEQYFGPGTRLTVT.

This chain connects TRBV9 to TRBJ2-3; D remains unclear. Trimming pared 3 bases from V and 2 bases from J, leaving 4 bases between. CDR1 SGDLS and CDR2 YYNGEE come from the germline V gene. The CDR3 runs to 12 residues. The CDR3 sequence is CASSAHTDTQYF. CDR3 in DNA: TGTGCCAGCAGCGCTCACACAGATACGCAGTATTTT.

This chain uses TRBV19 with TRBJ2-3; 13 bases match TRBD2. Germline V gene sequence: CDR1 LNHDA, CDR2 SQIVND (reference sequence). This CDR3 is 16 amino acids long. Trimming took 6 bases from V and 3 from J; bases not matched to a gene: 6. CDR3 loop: CASRDRLAGGTDTQYF. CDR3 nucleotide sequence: TGTGCCAGTAGGGACCGACTAGCGGGGGGTACAGATACGCAGTATTTT.

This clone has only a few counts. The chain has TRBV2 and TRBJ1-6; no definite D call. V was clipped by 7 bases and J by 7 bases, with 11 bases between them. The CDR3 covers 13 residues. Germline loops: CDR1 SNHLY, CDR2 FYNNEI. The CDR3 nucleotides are TGTGCCAGCACAGGAGAACTCAATTCACCCCTCCACTTT. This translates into CASTGELNSPLHF. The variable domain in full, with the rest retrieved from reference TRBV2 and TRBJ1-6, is EPEVTQTPSHQVTQMGQEVILRCVPISNHLYFYWYRQILGQKVEFLVSFYNNEISEKSEIFDDQFSVERPDGSNFTLKIRSTKLEDSAMYFCASTGELNSPLHFGNGTRLTVT.

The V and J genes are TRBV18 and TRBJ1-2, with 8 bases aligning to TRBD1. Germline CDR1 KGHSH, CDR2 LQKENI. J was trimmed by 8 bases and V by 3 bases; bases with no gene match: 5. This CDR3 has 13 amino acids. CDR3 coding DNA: TGTGCCAGCTCACCCCAGGGGGCAGGCGGCTACACCTTC. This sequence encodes CASSPQGAGGYTF.

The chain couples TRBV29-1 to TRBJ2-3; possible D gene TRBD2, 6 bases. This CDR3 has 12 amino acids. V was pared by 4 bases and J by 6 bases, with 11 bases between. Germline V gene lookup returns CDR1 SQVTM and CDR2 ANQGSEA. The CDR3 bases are TGCAGCGTTGTTCAGGGAGGTGATACGCAGTATTTT. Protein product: CSVVQGGDTQYF.

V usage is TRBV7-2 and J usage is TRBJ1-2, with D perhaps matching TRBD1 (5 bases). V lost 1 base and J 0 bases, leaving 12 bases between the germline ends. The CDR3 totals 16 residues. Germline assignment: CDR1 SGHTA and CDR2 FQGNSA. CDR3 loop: CASSLGAGRANYGYTF. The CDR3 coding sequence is TGTGCCAGCAGCTTAGGGGCAGGGCGCGCTAACTATGGCTACACCTTC.

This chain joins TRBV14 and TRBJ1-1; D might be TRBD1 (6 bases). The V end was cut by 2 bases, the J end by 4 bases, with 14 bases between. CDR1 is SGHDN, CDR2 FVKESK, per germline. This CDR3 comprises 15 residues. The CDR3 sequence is CASSQPTGRTTEAFF. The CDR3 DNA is TGTGCCAGCAGCCAACCTACAGGGAGGACCACTGAAGCTTTCTTT. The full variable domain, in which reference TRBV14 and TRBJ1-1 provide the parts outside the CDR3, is EAGVTQFPSHSVIEKGQTVTLRCDPISGHDNLYWYRRVMGKEIKFLLHFVKESKQDESGMPNNRFLAERTGGTYSTLKVQPAELEDSGVYFCASSQPTGRTTEAFFGQGTRLTVV.

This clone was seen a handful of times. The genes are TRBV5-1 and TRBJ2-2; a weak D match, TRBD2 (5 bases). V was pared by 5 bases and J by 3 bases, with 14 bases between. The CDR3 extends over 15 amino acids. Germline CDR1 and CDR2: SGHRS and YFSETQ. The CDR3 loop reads CASRPDGLDTGELFF. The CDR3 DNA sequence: TGCGCCAGCAGACCTGACGGACTGGACACCGGGGAGCTGTTTTTT.

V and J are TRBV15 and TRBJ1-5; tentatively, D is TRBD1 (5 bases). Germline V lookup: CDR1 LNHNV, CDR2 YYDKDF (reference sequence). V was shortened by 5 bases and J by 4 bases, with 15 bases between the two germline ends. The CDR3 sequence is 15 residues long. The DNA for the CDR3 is TGTGCCACCAGCGAAGTGGGGGGAACGAATCAGCCCCAGCATTTT. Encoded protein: CATSEVGGTNQPQHF. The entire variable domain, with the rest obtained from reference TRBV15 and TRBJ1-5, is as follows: DAMVIQNPRYQVTQFGKPVTLSCSQTLNHNVMYWYQQKSSQAPKLLFHYYDKDFNNEADTPDNFQSRRPNTSFCFLDIRSPGLGDTAMYLCATSEVGGTNQPQHFGDGTRLSIL.

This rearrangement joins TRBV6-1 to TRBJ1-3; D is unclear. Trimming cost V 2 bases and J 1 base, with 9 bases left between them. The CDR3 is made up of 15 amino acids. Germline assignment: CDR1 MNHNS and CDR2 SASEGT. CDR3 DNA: TGTGCCAGCAGTGAAAATTTCCCATCTGGAAACACCATATATTTT. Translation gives CASSENFPSGNTIYF.

The CDR3 loop reads CASSLRGSANEKLFF. The CDR3 region has the DNA TGTGCCAGCAGCCTGAGGGGATCCGCTAATGAAAAACTGTTTTTT. The V gene is TRBV11-2, the J gene TRBJ1-4, with D perhaps matching TRBD1 (5 bases). Germline loops: CDR1 SGHAT, CDR2 FQNNGV. The V and J ends lost 5 bases and 3 bases respectively, with 13 bases between them. This CDR3 comprises 15 residues.

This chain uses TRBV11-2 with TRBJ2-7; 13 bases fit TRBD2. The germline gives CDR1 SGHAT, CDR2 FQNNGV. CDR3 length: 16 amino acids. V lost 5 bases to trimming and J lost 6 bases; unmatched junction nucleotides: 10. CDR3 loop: CASSTPGLAGHLEQYF. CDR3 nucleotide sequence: TGTGCCAGCAGCACCCCGGGACTAGCGGGGCATCTCGAGCAGTACTTC.